Listed below are T cell receptor beta chains from one sample, sequenced in a study of cytomegalovirus exposure and HLA in healthy donors. Measured with immunoSEQ multiplex PCR; TCRdb has only the in-frame clones, and not every one. This sample yields approximately 140,000 clones, of which around 78% are seen a single time; about 1.7% belongs to the top ten. Sequenced sample: PBMCs. These receptors were collected from a woman aged 45 to 65 in good health and CMV-seronegative. Each CDR3 is given with its conserved first and last residue.

len,j_gene,v_gene,CDR3aa
17,NA,TRBV4-1,CASSQEGDRVYSYEQYF
13,TRBJ2-2,TRBV29-1,CSGERANTGELFF
15,TRBJ1-3,TRBV4-2,CASSQNTGGVNTIYF
15,TRBJ1-1,TRBV25-1,CASSETGHMNTEAFF
21,TRBJ2-3,TRBV12-1,CASSSFRGDFGWTSYTDTQYF
16,TRBJ2-2,TRBV5-4,CASSPPGLPSTGELFF
16,TRBJ2-2,TRBV30,CAWSVRRGDLFGELFF
15,TRBJ1-4,TRBV13,CASRGSRVGLEKLFF
13,TRBJ1-2,TRBV30,CAWAGTGNYGYTF
13,TRBJ2-4,TRBV4-1,CASSGAGSDIQYF
16,TRBJ2-6,TRBV7-6,CASSLDPGSGANVLTF
14,TRBJ1-2,TRBV7-6,CASSLAGDNYGYTF
14,TRBJ1-1,TRBV11-2,CASSLTQGGTEAFF
14,TRBJ1-1,TRBV5-4,CASRPGGENTEAFF
14,TRBJ1-5,TRBV6-6,CASLTGGGYQPQHF
14,TRBJ1-5,TRBV6-5,CASSYRGWNQPQHF
17,TRBJ1-1,TRBV18,CASSPRGTGRMNTEAFF
14,TRBJ1-2,TRBV5-1,CASSLDSSNYGYTF
13,TRBJ2-5,TRBV9,CASSVGQEETQYF
15,TRBJ1-5,TRBV30,CAWSGTGLSNQPQHF